This T cell receptor (beta chain) was observed in a study of shared clonotypes between healthy human individuals. Cells designated naive CD8 were CD45RO-negative and were positively selected for CCR7, with terminally differentiated effector memory CD45RA+ cells excluded. Produced via immunoSEQ multiplex PCR; TCRdb's table is partial and in-frame only. The sample consists of approximately 600,000 clones, approximately 96% of them appearing once. V was pared by 5 bases and J by 4 bases, with 3 bases of the junction left unmatched. Per the germline V gene, CDR1 is MNHEY and CDR2 is SMNVEV (reference sequence). This CDR3 region has 13 residues.

This sequence originates from a woman aged 30 to 39 in good health. This chain links TRBV27 with TRBJ2-7; 9 bases are a match to TRBD2. Material for sequencing was naive CD8+ T cells sorted from blood. CDR3 coding DNA: TGTGCCAGCAGTCACGGACTAGCGTACGAGCAGTACTTC. Protein product: CASSHGLAYEQYF.